This TCR beta chain was sequenced in a study of control samples from healthy donors and cancer patients. Germline V gene sequence: CDR1 SEHNR, CDR2 FQNEAQ (reference sequence). The CDR3 consists of 14 residues. The J segment lost 4 bases and the V segment lost 3 bases, leaving 5 bases of the junction unmatched. The data were produced by immunoSEQ multiplex PCR, yet TCRdb's version contains in-frame clones alone and is incomplete. The table lists more than 85,000 clones, 70% to 85% of them singletons. The rearrangement joins TRBV7-9 to TRBJ1-2; 7 bases are a match to TRBD1. This clonotype was sampled from a man aged 65 to 79 with lung cancer. Sequenced material: PBMCs. CDR3 DNA sequence: TGTGCCAGCAGCTTTCGGACAGGCTCCTATGGCTACACCTTC. This encodes CASSFRTGSYGYTF.